This note documents a single T cell receptor (beta chain) sequence. Its cognate antigen has yet to be identified. No much larger clone exists at a distance of one base, and base qualities are not known. The data stem from a study of post-analysis software for immune sequencing data (dated by TCRdb to the mid-2010s). Looking at the study overall: Disease courses on record covered relapsing-remitting, secondary progressive and progressive-relapsing multiple sclerosis, though some patients had no subtype annotation. The multiple sclerosis patient repertoires were compared with 10 or so previously published healthy control repertoires from donors aged about 6 to 26 years. A subset of samples was prepared in parallel using single-end sample barcoding, then pooled and co-amplified after Illumina adapter ligation. The paper's findings and limits, for the study overall: The control group was slightly older than the multiple sclerosis patient group. Patients showed significantly higher frequencies than controls for several TRBV segments, among them TRBV5-6, TRBV5-1 and TRBV20-1. Multiple sclerosis patients had significantly lower normalized Chao1 diversity than controls, a result that suggests substantial peripheral T-cell clonal expansion. Strong co-clustering of samples prepared in the same batch was shown by direct clustering with F measure, prompting a batch-effect correction.

TCR beta repertoires were profiled from peripheral blood of approximately 13 young patients with multiple sclerosis to demonstrate the VDJtools post-analysis software. The patients with multiple sclerosis were children and adolescents between about 6 and 15 years of age. Measured from the cysteine to the phenylalanine, the CDR3 is 14 residues long. The sequence is cut down to CDR3 DNA, 42 bases in frame from base 1. Libraries were prepared through PCR. Sequencing relied on an Illumina HiSeq 2500. To reduce PCR and sequencing biases, unique molecular identifiers were built into the TCR beta cDNA libraries. Per 1 to 10 million input T cells, 500,000 or so cDNA molecules were obtained, such that each molecule approximated one T cell. The patient libraries were prepared and sequenced with the same protocol used for the earlier healthy control dataset. Samples belonging to the same batch were prepared together, multiplexed and sequenced on a shared HiSeq lane. In the source study's methods: Raw barcoded reads were processed with MIGEC, discarding single-read molecular identifier groups before consensus assembly and CDR3 extraction. Clonotype tables were post-analysed with VDJtools, and diversity was normalized by down-sampling all datasets to the smallest sample size. To correct batch-related cross-sample contamination, repertoire overlap clustering matched CDR3 amino acid sequences but not nucleotide sequences. The public reads were quality trimmed at Q25 with fastp and then assembled into clones with MiXCR by TCRdb, keeping productive beta chains. Duplicate CDR3 protein sequences are folded into a single record with the most common DNA and genes. The V and J calls come from TCRdb's annotation, not from the publication. The sample data list approximately 150,000 distinct CDR3 sequences, and approximately 30% of these were observed just once. The ten largest account for more than 1.3% of the sample.

The chain links TRBV21-1 with TRBJ2-5. With the DNA end fitting TRBJ2-4 better, the J assignment may be wrong. TRBV21-1 is a known pseudogene. The sample consisted of blood. The source of this sequence is a girl aged 5-17 years with multiple sclerosis. The CDR3 amino acid sequence is: CANSKDVAENIQYF. The DNA sequence is given as TGTGCCAACAGCAAAGACGTCGCAGAAAACATTCAGTACTTC.